The 9 T cell receptor beta chains in this list originate from one sample, sequenced in a study of T cell responses to AZD1222 COVID-19 vaccine. Some clones are missing from TCRdb's copy, which holds only in-frame ones; the method was immunoSEQ multiplex PCR. This sample has around 100,000 clones, with 86% found just once. The sample in question was peripheral blood, obtained 28 days after the second dose of the MenACWY control vaccine. Receptors originate from an adult who received the MenACWY meningococcal vaccine as a control.

The chain has TRBV5-1 and TRBJ2-5, with 9 bases fitting TRBD1. This CDR3 comprises 17 residues. With V trimmed by 2 bases and J by 3 bases, 11 bases remained unmatched. The V gene's germline CDR1 is SGHRS and CDR2 YFSETQ. This chain's CDR3 is CASSFGITGGAEETQYF. DNA of the CDR3: TGCGCCAGCAGCTTTGGGATTACAGGGGGCGCGGAAGAGACCCAGTACTTC.

The V gene is TRBV7-9, the J gene TRBJ1-3, with D possibly matching TRBD1 (5 bases). The germline V and J ends were trimmed by 4 bases and 0 bases, with 19 bases remaining between them. The germline V gene has CDR1 SEHNR and CDR2 FQNEAQ (reference sequence). This CDR3 region has 18 residues. CDR3 sequence reads: CASSSTRAGEFSGNTIYF. The CDR3 nucleotides read TGTGCCAGCAGCTCGACCAGGGCAGGAGAGTTCTCTGGAAACACCATATATTTT.

This clone has a single count. V and J are TRBV5-4 and TRBJ1-1; D call uncertain. The V gene's germline CDR1 is SGHNT and CDR2 YYREEE (reference sequence). The CDR3 consists of 13 residues. V lost 0 bases, J lost 3 bases, and 6 bases lay in between. The DNA of the CDR3 is TGTGCCAGCAGCTTGGACCCACACACTGAAGCTTTCTTT. Its protein is CASSLDPHTEAFF.

Written as DNA, the CDR3 is TGTGCCAGCAGCTTGGGGGGGCCGACAGGGACGGGCACCGGGGAGCTGTTTTTT. It codes for CASSLGGPTGTGTGELFF. V usage is TRBV5-6 and J usage is TRBJ2-2, with 7 nucleotides matching TRBD1. Germline V CDR1 and CDR2: SGHDT, YYEEEE. The CDR3 extends over 18 amino acids. V lost 0 bases, J lost 4 bases, and 12 bases stayed unmatched.

This rearrangement joins TRBV21-1 to TRBJ2-4; the D call TRBD1 from the table was never checked on the DNA. TRBV21-1 has pseudogene status. The CDR3 loop spans 16 amino acids. The DNA for the CDR3 is TGTGCCAGCGGGTACCGGGACAGGAGGACCAAAAACATTCAGTACTTC. Amino acid sequence: CASGYRDRRTKNIQYF.

This chain uses TRBV29-1 with TRBJ1-2, with TRBD1 identical over 8 bases. This CDR3 spans 13 amino acids. Germline V gene data show CDR1 as SQVTM and CDR2 as ANQGSEA. V shed 2 bases, J shed 7 bases, and the junction held 6 bases outside the gene matches. The CDR3 DNA reads TGCAGCGTTGAAAGGACAGGGTTGGGTGGCTACACCTTC. Translating gives CSVERTGLGGYTF.

The chain employs TRBV27 and TRBJ1-6; D perhaps matches TRBD1 (5 bases). The CDR3 spans 17 residues. The V end was cut by 2 bases, the J end by 14 bases, with 25 bases between. CDR1 and CDR2 (germline): MNHEY, SMNVEV (reference sequence). The CDR3 is CASSLGPWDSLIKTLHF. CDR3 nucleotide sequence: TGTGCCAGCAGTTTAGGGCCGTGGGACTCTTTAATTAAAACCCTCCACTTT.

This chain connects TRBV24-1 to TRBJ2-1; 11 bases map to TRBD2. The CDR3 length is 15 residues. Losses at the gene ends were 9 bases for V and 6 bases for J; bases not matched to a gene: 9. Germline CDR1 KGHDR, CDR2 SFDVKD. CDR3 region: CATSPGLAGGNEQFF. The CDR3 bases are TGTGCCACCTCCCCTGGGCTAGCGGGGGGCAATGAGCAGTTCTTC.

This rearrangement joins TRBV3-1 (or the pseudogene TRBV3-2) to TRBJ2-7, with TRBD1 as a possible D gene (6 bases). This CDR3 contains 13 residues. Germline V lookup: CDR1 LGHDT, CDR2 YNNKEL (reference sequence). Trimming removed 6 bases at V and 3 bases at J, with 12 bases between. CDR3 protein: CASRSGQNYEQYF. The CDR3 region has the DNA TGTGCCAGCAGGAGTGGACAGAACTACGAGCAGTACTTC.